Listed here are 14 T cell receptor beta chains from one sample, sequenced in a study of blood T cell repertoires in COVID-19. Only in-frame clones appear in the TCRdb table, and some are missing; sequencing was by immunoSEQ multiplex PCR. The table records 200,000 to 250,000 clones, about 88% of them present only once. The sample taken for sequencing was peripheral blood. The source is a woman aged 45-65 years with COVID-19, enrolled during active disease.

This chain links TRBV10-3 with TRBJ2-3; TRBD2 aligns across 7 bases. The CDR3 loop spans 13 amino acids. The V segment lost 5 bases and the J segment 4 bases; nucleotides outside the gene matches: 3. Looked up from germline, CDR1 is ENHRY and CDR2 is SYGVKD. The CDR3 loop reads CAISRTRADTQYF. The CDR3 DNA reads TGTGCCATCAGTCGGACTAGAGCAGATACGCAGTATTTT.

This chain connects TRBV6-4 to TRBJ1-1; 7 bases align to TRBD1. CDR1 MRHNA and CDR2 SNTAGT come from the germline V gene. The CDR3 loop spans 17 amino acids. With 4 bases clipped from V and 5 bases from J, the junction kept 16 bases outside the gene matches. CDR3 nucleotide sequence: TGTGCCAGCAGTGGCTTTTGGAGGGGGCGTTTATGGACTGAAGCTTTCTTT. It yields the protein CASSGFWRGRLWTEAFF.

This chain connects TRBV19 to TRBJ2-5; unclear D gene. The CDR3 has 14 amino acids. Germline V gives CDR1 LNHDA, CDR2 SQIVND (reference sequence). Trimming stripped 3 bases from V and 2 bases from J, with 10 bases between. This CDR3 reads CASSITSGQETQYF. DNA for the CDR3: TGTGCCAGTAGTATTACGTCCGGGCAAGAGACCCAGTACTTC.

This sequence joins TRBV5-1 and TRBJ2-3; TRBD1 matches at 8 bases. Looked up from germline, CDR1 is SGHRS and CDR2 is YFSETQ. There are 16 residues in the CDR3. V was pared by 4 bases and J by 4 bases, with 11 bases of the junction left unmatched. The CDR3 sequence: CASSALDRGSADTQYF. The CDR3 DNA is TGCGCCAGCAGCGCCTTAGACAGGGGAAGCGCAGATACGCAGTATTTT.

V gene TRBV9 combines with J gene TRBJ2-1; D might be TRBD1 (5 bases). The germline V gene encodes CDR1 SGDLS and CDR2 YYNGEE. The CDR3 runs 14 residues. Trimming removed 5 bases from V and 6 bases from J, with 15 bases in between. The CDR3 DNA follows: TGTGCCAGCAGTGCAAGCAGGGTTGGCAATGAGCAGTTCTTC. Its translation is CASSASRVGNEQFF.

V gene TRBV23-1 combines with J gene TRBJ1-2; the match to TRBD1 covers 7 bases. TRBV23-1 counts as an open reading frame of uncertain function. V shed 2 bases, J shed 5 bases, and the junction held 20 bases outside the gene matches. The CDR3 covers 19 residues. For the CDR3, the DNA is TGCGCCAGCAGTCAAGCCGAAAGAACTACGGGACAGACATGTTATGGCTACACCTTC. This codes for CASSQAERTTGQTCYGYTF.

The J gene is TRBJ1-5, the V gene TRBV6-1, with D possibly TRBD1 on 6 matching bases. V was pared by 1 base and J by 0 bases, with 13 bases between. CDR3 length: 17 amino acids. Per the germline V gene, CDR1 is MNHNS and CDR2 is SASEGT. DNA for the CDR3: TGTGCCAGCAGTGAAGAAGTCAGGGGTTATAGCAATCAGCCCCAGCATTTT. Its protein is CASSEEVRGYSNQPQHF.

V is TRBV7-2 and J is TRBJ2-3, with 10 nucleotides matching TRBD2. The germline V gene encodes CDR1 SGHTA and CDR2 FQGNSA. J was trimmed by 9 bases and V by 2 bases; bases with no gene match: 5. CDR3 length: 14 amino acids. The CDR3 loop is CASSLQRGGQTQYF. The CDR3 nucleotides read TGTGCCAGCAGCTTACAGCGGGGGGGCCAAACGCAGTATTTT.

This clone was picked up one time. This chain links TRBV5-6 with TRBJ1-2; 12 bases are a match to TRBD1. The trim removed 4 bases at V and 8 bases at J, leaving 12 bases unmatched. The CDR3 spans 16 residues. Germline V CDR1 and CDR2: SGHDT, YYEEEE. The CDR3 DNA is TGTGCCAGCAGCGTACCCCGGGACAGGGGGCTTTACGGCTACACCTTC. Protein sequence: CASSVPRDRGLYGYTF.

The chain is built from TRBV6-5 and TRBJ1-5; 7 nucleotides align to TRBD1. After removal of 10 bases from V and 6 bases from J, the junction contained 9 bases not matched to a gene. The CDR3 has 13 amino acids. Germline loops: CDR1 MNHEY, CDR2 SVGAGI. CDR3 sequence: CATRRGRSQPQHF. CDR3 nucleotides: TGTGCCACTCGAAGGGGGCGCAGTCAGCCCCAGCATTTT.

The V and J genes are TRBV14 and TRBJ2-3, with D tentatively TRBD2 (5 bases). This CDR3 is 14 amino acids long. The germline V and J ends were trimmed by 3 bases and 6 bases, with 13 bases remaining between them. CDR1 is SGHDN and CDR2 is FVKESK in the germline V gene. As DNA, the CDR3 is TGTGCCAGCAGCCAGGAGCTAGCTGCGGATACGCAGTATTTT. Its translation is CASSQELAADTQYF.

This chain connects TRBV5-6 to TRBJ1-2; 9 bases match TRBD1. Germline trimming cut 3 bases from V and 4 bases from J; bases unmatched to any gene: 4. Germline-derived CDR1 and CDR2 are SGHDT and YYEEEE. The CDR3 sequence is 14 residues long. CDR3 sequence reads: CASSWGQGSYGYTF. In DNA form, the CDR3 reads TGTGCCAGCAGCTGGGGACAGGGATCCTATGGCTACACCTTC.

The chain has TRBV10-3 and TRBJ2-3, with D tentatively TRBD1 (6 bases). CDR3 length: 15 residues. Germline V gives CDR1 ENHRY, CDR2 SYGVKD. The V gene lost 3 bases and the J gene lost 0 bases, with 10 bases spanning the gap. The DNA of the CDR3 is TGTGCCATCAGTGAAGGGGGAGCTAGCACAGATACGCAGTATTTT. Translated, it gives CAISEGGASTDTQYF.

This clone was counted between two and nine times. The V and J genes are TRBV6-5 and TRBJ2-7; D ambiguous. V was trimmed by 0 bases and J by 8 bases, leaving 5 bases between them. The CDR3 is made up of 11 amino acids. CDR1 is MNHEY and CDR2 is SVGAGI in the germline V gene. CDR3 DNA sequence: TGTGCCAGCAGTTACTCTTCCAAGCAGTACTTC. It is translated as CASSYSSKQYF.